Listed here are 24 T cell receptor beta chains from one sample, sequenced in a study of T-cell reconstitution after alpha-beta-depleted transplantation in children. TCRbeta library construction was performed incorporating unique molecular identifiers. TCRdb reprocessed the PCR reads with MiXCR, giving one entry per CDR3 protein. The repertoire includes approximately 650,000 distinct CDR3 sequences, around 12% of them detected once, and 0.65% to 0.9% sits in the top ten. The material sequenced was PBMCs, taken before TCRalphabeta/CD19-depleted stem cell transplant. The source is a girl aged 2-10 years with congenital amegakaryocytic thrombocytopenia, due to receive a stem cell transplant.

This chain uses TRBV5-1 with TRBJ2-2; TRBD2 matches at 8 bases. The germline CDR1 and CDR2 sequences are SGHRS and YFSETQ. This CDR3 spans 14 amino acids. Trimming removed 0 bases from V and 15 bases from J; junction bases left unmatched: 10. CDR3 in DNA: TGCGCCAGCAGCTTGGCTAGCGGGTGGACCATGGTGTTTTTT. This sequence encodes CASSLASGWTMVFF.

This clonotype was seen repeatedly, ten times or more. The chain has TRBV5-1 and TRBJ2-1; 7 nucleotides agree with TRBD1. V shed 3 bases and J 7 bases; nucleotides not matched to a gene: 16. Germline V gene lookup returns CDR1 SGHRS and CDR2 YFSETQ. The CDR3 has 17 amino acids. This CDR3 is CASSSPTTGTSGNEQFF. The CDR3 nucleotides read TGCGCCAGCAGCTCTCCTACGACAGGGACCTCCGGAAATGAGCAGTTCTTC. The full variable domain, completed using reference TRBV5-1 and TRBJ2-1, is KAGVTQTPRYLIKTRGQQVTLSCSPISGHRSVSWYQQTPGQGLQFLFEYFSETQRNKGNFPGRFSGRQFSNSRSEMNVSTLELGDSALYLCASSSPTTGTSGNEQFFGPGTRLTVL.

This chain connects TRBV2 to TRBJ2-4; D remains unclear. Germline CDR1 reads SNHLY; CDR2 reads FYNNEI. Trimming stripped 3 bases from V and 3 bases from J, with 3 bases between. CDR3 length: 12 residues. CDR3 residues: CASSDFKNIQYF. CDR3 nucleotide sequence: TGTGCCAGCAGTGATTTCAAAAACATTCAGTACTTC.

This clonotype was seen at least ten times. The gene calls are TRBV20-1 and TRBJ1-4; D uncertain. V shed 1 base and J shed 7 bases, with 13 bases lying between them. The length of the CDR3 is 14 residues. Germline V gene sequence: CDR1 DFQATT, CDR2 SNEGSKA (reference sequence). The chain's CDR3 is CSARVLAESEKLFF. CDR3 DNA sequence: TGCAGTGCTAGAGTCTTGGCAGAAAGTGAAAAACTGTTTTTT.

This clonotype was seen ten or more times. The genes are TRBV20-1 and TRBJ1-1, with 7 bases matching TRBD1. Germline loops: CDR1 DFQATT, CDR2 SNEGSKA (reference sequence). The CDR3 has 13 residues. The ends lost 5 bases at V and 5 bases at J; junction bases unmatched: 8. CDR3 sequence reads: CSAEEQGRTEAFF. The CDR3 coding sequence is TGCAGTGCTGAGGAACAGGGGAGGACTGAAGCTTTCTTT.

This chain links TRBV20-1 with TRBJ2-1; D may be TRBD2 (5 bases). With 0 bases removed from V and 7 bases from J, the gap between germline ends came to 10 bases. Germline assignment: CDR1 DFQATT and CDR2 SNEGSKA (reference sequence). The CDR3 is made up of 13 amino acids. The CDR3 is CSARDDYRNEQFF. DNA of the CDR3: TGCAGTGCTAGAGATGACTACCGTAATGAGCAGTTCTTC.

The chain recombines TRBV28 with TRBJ1-5, with D maybe TRBD1 (6 bases). V was clipped by 6 bases and J by 0 bases, with 21 bases between them. This CDR3 spans 18 amino acids. Germline-derived CDR1 and CDR2 are MDHEN and SYDVKM. DNA of the CDR3: TGTGCCAGCAGACCCGGACAGAAAAGGCTTTATAGCAATCAGCCCCAGCATTTT. Translated, it gives CASRPGQKRLYSNQPQHF.

The V gene is TRBV12-3 or TRBV12-4, the J gene TRBJ2-3; no definite D call. The ends were cut back, 5 bases at V and 5 bases at J, with 20 bases in the middle. The CDR3 is 16 amino acids. CDR3 in DNA: TGTGCCAGCAGTCGCCTGGGTGGGATCAAGGAAGATACGCAGTATTTT. It codes for CASSRLGGIKEDTQYF.

On this clonotype: The CDR3 end shows no conserved phenylalanine or tryptophan, and so a read error is likely. This rearrangement joins TRBV29-1 to TRBJ1-3; TRBD1 might be the D (5 bases). Trimming shortened V by 7 bases and J by 8 bases, and 12 bases separated the two germline ends. CDR3 length: 11 residues. Per the germline V gene, CDR1 is SQVTM and CDR2 is ANQGSEA. The CDR3 DNA reads as TGCAGCGCCCGGGACGATTACACCATATATTCT. Translation gives CSARDDYTIYS.

The rearrangement links TRBV7-9 to TRBJ2-7; D is ambiguous. The CDR3 is 14 residues long. Trimming cost V 5 bases and J 2 bases, with 13 bases left between them. Germline loops: CDR1 SEHNR, CDR2 FQNEAQ (reference sequence). CDR3 sequence reads: CASSRPEETYEQYF. DNA of the CDR3: TGTGCCAGCAGCAGGCCCGAAGAAACCTACGAGCAGTACTTC.

As concerns this clonotype: The junction departs from the called germline gene at one end, perhaps through a read error. The CDR3 bases are TGCAGTGCTAGAGTTGATACTAGCGGGATCCAAGGGACCCAGTACTTC. This encodes CSARVDTSGIQGTQYF. V gene TRBV20-1 combines with J gene TRBJ2-5; 10 bases line up with TRBD2. Germline CDR1 reads DFQATT; CDR2 reads SNEGSKA (reference sequence). The CDR3 runs to 16 residues.

In its sample, this clonotype was seen many times. This chain connects TRBV6-1 to TRBJ2-1; D is perhaps TRBD2 (6 bases). V lost 6 bases and J 2 bases, leaving 20 bases between the germline ends. The CDR3 extends over 17 amino acids. CDR1 is MNHNS, CDR2 SASEGT, per germline. The CDR3 loop reads CASRFWDSQTPYNEQFF. As DNA, the CDR3 is TGTGCCAGCAGATTTTGGGACTCCCAGACGCCCTACAATGAGCAGTTCTTC.

This clonotype was counted many times. This chain uses TRBV20-1 with TRBJ1-1; possibly TRBD1 for D (6 bases). Trimming cost V 5 bases and J 4 bases, with 11 bases left between them. The CDR3 totals 12 residues. Germline V CDR1 and CDR2: DFQATT, SNEGSKA (reference sequence). CDR3 sequence: CSAHRATTEAFF. DNA for the CDR3: TGCAGTGCTCACAGGGCGACCACTGAAGCTTTCTTT.

This clonotype came up many times. The V call is TRBV29-1, the J call TRBJ2-7; D remains unclear. Germline V gives CDR1 SQVTM, CDR2 ANQGSEA. There are 14 residues in the CDR3. V was trimmed by 2 bases and J by 2 bases, leaving 13 bases between them. In DNA form, the CDR3 reads TGCAGCGTTGAAATCGATGCGGAAACCTACGAGCAGTACTTC. Translating gives CSVEIDAETYEQYF.

This clonotype was recorded at least ten times. The chain links TRBV7-2 to TRBJ2-7; D not resolved. Germline CDR1 and CDR2: SGHTA and FQGNSA. Trimming removed 2 bases from V and 0 bases from J, with 11 bases in between. This CDR3 region has 15 residues. In DNA, the CDR3 is TGTGCCAGCAGCTTATTCGTCCCGAGCTCCTACGAGCAGTACTTC. It codes for CASSLFVPSSYEQYF.

This clonotype occurred a few times. This chain uses TRBV28 with TRBJ2-6; possibly TRBD1 for D (6 bases). Deletions cut 4 bases from V and 0 bases from J, with 19 bases between. The germline CDR1 and CDR2 sequences are MDHEN and SYDVKM. The CDR3 totals 19 residues. The CDR3 DNA is TGTGCCAGCAGTTCCTCCCACAGGGATTCATCCTCTGGGGCCAACGTCCTGACTTTC. Amino acids: CASSSSHRDSSSGANVLTF.

This clonotype turned up a few times. CDR3 sequence reads: CASSRDRGMNTGELFF. The CDR3 DNA is TGCGCCAGCAGCCGAGATCGCGGAATGAACACCGGGGAGCTGTTTTTT. The rearrangement joins TRBV4-1 to TRBJ2-2, with D hard to call. Trimming stripped 4 bases from V and 1 base from J, with 13 bases between. The CDR3 has 16 residues. CDR1 is MGHRA, CDR2 YSYEKL, per germline.

J is TRBJ2-3 and V is TRBV29-1; D gene unclear. In germline, CDR1 is SQVTM, CDR2 ANQGSEA. Trimming shortened V by 7 bases and J by 0 bases, and 20 bases separated the two germline ends. CDR3 length: 16 residues. The CDR3 nucleotides read TGCAGCGCCCGACCCGCCCGACGGTTGAGCACAGATACGCAGTATTTT. This translates into CSARPARRLSTDTQYF.

This clonotype appeared many times. V usage is TRBV20-1 and J usage is TRBJ2-7, with a weak D call TRBD2 (5 bases). This CDR3 is built from 14 residues. Deletions cut 3 bases from V and 1 base from J, with 13 bases between. Germline V lookup: CDR1 DFQATT, CDR2 SNEGSKA (reference sequence). The CDR3 here is CSASGGSNSYEQYF. The CDR3 DNA reads as TGCAGTGCTAGCGGCGGGTCCAATTCCTACGAGCAGTACTTC.

This clonotype was picked up many times. This chain connects TRBV7-9 to TRBJ2-7; possible D gene TRBD1, 6 bases. The CDR3 sequence is 14 residues long. V lost 2 bases, J lost 5 bases, and 13 bases lay in between. Per germline, CDR1 SEHNR and CDR2 FQNEAQ (reference sequence). The CDR3 loop reads CASSLTRGFNEQYF. CDR3 nucleotides: TGTGCCAGCAGCTTAACCAGGGGTTTCAACGAGCAGTACTTC.

This clonotype was detected once. The CDR3 sequence: CASSPSGSHYGYTF. In nucleotides, the CDR3 is TGTGCCAGCAGCCCTAGCGGCAGCCACTATGGCTACACCTTC. The chain links TRBV7-6 to TRBJ1-2; the D is unclear. Germline V gene lookup returns CDR1 SGHVS and CDR2 FNYEAQ. This CDR3 contains 14 residues. V gave up 5 bases and J gave up 3 bases, with 13 bases separating them. Based on the CDR3 plus reference TRBV7-6 and TRBJ1-2, the full variable domain is GAGVSQSPRYKVTKRGQDVALRCDPISGHVSLYWYRQALGQGPEFLTYFNYEAQQDKSGLPNDRFSAERPEGSISTLTIQRTEQRDSAMYRCASSPSGSHYGYTFGSGTRLTVV.

At least ten counts were recorded for this clonotype. The chain uses TRBV5-5 and TRBJ1-2; D might be TRBD1 (6 bases). V lost 0 bases and J lost 3, with 15 bases in between. This CDR3 has 16 amino acids. The germline V gene encodes CDR1 SGHKS and CDR2 YYEKEE (reference sequence). DNA of the CDR3: TGTGCCAGCAGCTTGGAAAGCTTACAGGGTTACTATGGCTACACCTTC. It yields the protein CASSLESLQGYYGYTF.

J is TRBJ2-5 and V is TRBV10-3, with 8 bases aligning to TRBD1. Germline V lookup: CDR1 ENHRY, CDR2 SYGVKD. V trimming: 4 bases; J trimming: 8 bases; junction bases outside the gene matches: 9. This CDR3 contains 14 residues. The CDR3 bases are TGTGCCATCAGTGTCAGGGGGCAGGGCGAAACCCAGTACTTC. It specifies CAISVRGQGETQYF.

This clonotype was found many times. For the CDR3, the DNA is TGCAGTGCTAGGGAGCCTAGCACGCCGTACGAGCAGTACTTC. It yields the protein CSAREPSTPYEQYF. This chain uses TRBV20-1 with TRBJ2-7; possibly TRBD2 for D (5 bases). This CDR3 is 14 amino acids long. V was pared by 3 bases and J by 4 bases, with 16 bases between. In germline, CDR1 is DFQATT, CDR2 SNEGSKA (reference sequence).